This T cell receptor beta chain was recovered during a study of blood T cells in healthy people across ages. Findings and caveats of the study: The study lacked donor CMV status, which possibly confounded expanded clonotype changes. Long-lived and aged donors differed, with more naive CD4+ cells and higher diversity in the long-lived.

Then a second PCR, running roughly 7 to 11 cycles, was carried out with a sample-barcoded 5' primer and a J-beta primer mix. Every cDNA molecule bore a tag from a template-switch adaptor containing 12 random nucleotides. In TCRdb, the 5' RACE reads were re-called with MiXCR into one record per CDR3 protein. The table lists over 600,000 distinct CDR3 sequences, roughly 21% of them singletons. This CDR3 has 13 residues. CDR1 is MRHNA, CDR2 SNTAGT, per germline. V trimming: 6 bases; J trimming: 5 bases; junction bases outside the gene matches: 2. This clonotype showed up just a few times. The antigen remains undetermined.

Sequencing used blood. The chain employs TRBV6-4 and TRBJ1-2, with 11 bases identical to TRBD1. The TCR comes from a man aged 65 to 79 in good health. This CDR3 reads CASRGQGDYGYTF. For the CDR3, the DNA is TGTGCCAGCAGGGGACAGGGGGATTATGGCTACACCTTC.